Listed here are 20 T cell receptor beta chains from one sample, sequenced in a study of tumor-infiltrating lymphocytes in primary liver carcinoma. Total RNA amounting to approximately 460 ng was the source from which TCR beta cDNA was made with a constant-region primer. Nested multiplex PCR, run for three rounds with slightly modified ARM-PCR, yielded TCR beta libraries. Rounds one and two of PCR, each of 10 cycles, were primed with TRBV1-TRBV30 forward primers and a C-beta reverse primer. From the multiplex PCR reads, TCRdb called clonotypes with MiXCR, one entry per CDR3 protein. The table records about 210,000 distinct CDR3 sequences, approximately 86% of them present only once. Unsorted bulk tissue, roughly 20-32 mg of it, served as the source for co-extraction of RNA and DNA. The sample taken for sequencing was tumor tissue from primary liver carcinoma. These receptors were collected from a man aged 40-49 years with primary liver carcinoma and hepatitis B virus infection.

Remarks on this clonotype: One end of the junction does not line up with germline, which may come from a read error. The chain uses TRBV28 and TRBJ1-2, with TRBD1 matching 8 bases. The CDR3 consists of 15 residues. The germline CDR1 and CDR2 sequences are MDHEN and SYDVKM. DNA for the CDR3: TGTGCCAGCCACCTACCGGGACAGGAAACCTATGGCTACTCCTTC. It is translated as CASHLPGQETYGYSF.

A remark on this clonotype: The germline gene is not matched at one end of the junction; a read error may be the cause. This chain's CDR3 is CSVENAVLAKNTQYF. In DNA form, the CDR3 reads TGCAGCGTTGAAAATGCGGTTCTAGCCAAAAACACTCAGTACTTC. The V gene is TRBV29-1, the J gene TRBJ2-4; a weak D match, TRBD2 (5 bases). CDR3 length equals 15 residues. Germline assignment: CDR1 SQVTM and CDR2 ANQGSEA.

A remark on this clonotype: An end of the junction does not agree with germline; a read error may underlie this. J is TRBJ2-3 and V is TRBV10-3, with 8 bases matching TRBD1. Looked up from germline, CDR1 is ENHRY and CDR2 is SYGVKD. This CDR3 spans 16 amino acids. The DNA of the CDR3 is TGTGTCATCAGTGTTGGGCCCCCAGGGGGCCCAGATACGCAGTATTTT. As protein: CVISVGPPGGPDTQYF.

The chain links TRBV24-1 to TRBJ2-5, with 7 bases identical to TRBD1. The CDR3 contains 15 residues. Germline V gives CDR1 KGHDR, CDR2 SFDVKD. This CDR3 reads CTISDIGTDQETQYF. CDR3 bases: TGTACCATTAGTGATATCGGGACAGACCAAGAGACCCAGTACTTC.

The table lists this clonotype with a count of one. A junction end diverges from the germline sequence, so it may reflect a read error. The chain recombines TRBV29-1 with TRBJ1-5; TRBD1 is a possible D gene (6 bases). This CDR3 is 13 amino acids long. Germline V gene sequence: CDR1 SQVTM, CDR2 ANQGSEA. The CDR3 DNA sequence: TGCAGCGCGCAGGCAGGGGAAAGCCAGCCCCAGCAATTT. This gives the protein CSAQAGESQPQQF.

V usage is TRBV29-1 and J usage is TRBJ2-3, with TRBD1 matching over 10 bases. The CDR3 is made up of 15 amino acids. After removal of 5 bases from V and 3 bases from J, the junction contained 8 bases not matched to a gene. Germline CDR1 SQVTM, CDR2 ANQGSEA. This CDR3 reads CSVKLWDRGTDTQYF. CDR3 coding DNA: TGCAGCGTTAAATTGTGGGACAGGGGAACAGATACGCAGTATTTT.

Concerning this clonotype itself: The junction does not match germline at one end; this may be a read error. The genes are TRBV7-6 and TRBJ2-2, with D uncertain. CDR3 length: 13 amino acids. Per germline, CDR1 SGHVS and CDR2 FNYEAQ. CDR3 in DNA: TGTGTCAGCAGCTTAGTTTATTCCGGGGAGCTGTTTTTT. Amino acid sequence: CVSSLVYSGELFF. Filled out from reference TRBV7-6 and TRBJ2-2, the complete variable domain reads GAGVSQSPRYKVTKRGQDVALRCDPISGHVSLYWYRQALGQGPEFLTYFNYEAQQDKSGLPNDRFSAERPEGSISTLTIQRTEQRDSAMYRCVSSLVYSGELFFGEGSRLTVL.

The table lists this clonotype with many counts. This could be a read error, since a much larger clone is one nucleotide away. The rearrangement links TRBV6-5 to TRBJ1-2; 7 bases line up with TRBD1. Germline CDR1 is MNHEY and CDR2 is SVGAGI. The CDR3 has 15 amino acids. CDR3 DNA: TGTGCCAGCAGTCGACCCTCGACAGGGAGCTATGGCTACATCTTC. It yields the protein CASSRPSTGSYGYIF.

This clonotype has only a few counts. The V call is TRBV7-9, the J call TRBJ2-1; D unclear. CDR1 and CDR2 from the germline V gene are SEHNR and FQNEAQ (reference sequence). There are 16 residues in the CDR3. The V and J ends lost 0 bases and 10 bases respectively, with 19 bases between them. CDR3 protein: CASSLARTTSGGEQFF. CDR3 nucleotide sequence: TGTGCCAGCAGCTTAGCGCGGACGACGTCGGGTGGGGAGCAGTTCTTC. The full variable domain, its missing parts supplied by reference TRBV7-9 and TRBJ2-1, is DTGVSQNPRHKITKRGQNVTFRCDPISEHNRLYWYRQTLGQGPEFLTYFQNEAQLEKSRLLSDRFSAERPKGSFSTLEIQRTEQGDSAMYLCASSLARTTSGGEQFFGPGTRLTVL.

As for this clonotype: This CDR3 fails to terminate in the conserved phenylalanine or tryptophan, so it likely reflects a read error. It is unclear where the CDR3 begins or ends on the DNA, so no DNA is shown, and the CDR3 is as TCRdb lists it. The chain uses TRBV29-1 and TRBJ1-2. Germline V lookup: CDR1 SQVTM, CDR2 ANQGSEA. The CDR3 is 15 residues long, ends included. CDR3 region: CSVRQGWGIGYGYTC.

This chain connects TRBV29-1 to TRBJ2-3; 9 bases are shared with TRBD1. Per germline, CDR1 SQVTM and CDR2 ANQGSEA. This CDR3 has 14 amino acids. V gave up 5 bases and J gave up 15 bases; unmatched junction bases: 18. The CDR3 reads CSVSRTGASDTRYF. The CDR3 bases are TGCAGCGTTTCCAGGACAGGGGCGTCAGATACGCGATATTTT.

Note on this clonotype: A read error may account for a junction end that differs from germline. The chain has TRBV29-1 and TRBJ2-3; D perhaps matches TRBD1 (5 bases). The CDR3 runs 15 residues. Germline CDR1 SQVTM, CDR2 ANQGSEA. This CDR3 reads CSVEGRAGITDTQYF. CDR3 bases: TGCAGCGTTGAGGGCAGGGCCGGCATCACGGATACGCAGTATTTC.

On this clonotype itself: The junction shows a germline mismatch at one end, possibly a read error. V gene TRBV11-3 combines with J gene TRBJ2-1; TRBD2 is a possible D gene (6 bases). The CDR3 is 17 residues long. Germline assignment: CDR1 SGHNT and CDR2 YENEEA. The CDR3 DNA reads as TGTGCCAACAGCTTAGCCGTGCCGGGACTCCCCCACAATGAGCAGTTCTTC. This encodes CANSLAVPGLPHNEQFF.

A remark on this clonotype: A much larger clone lies one base from this, so it may be a read error. The chain joins TRBV7-9 to TRBJ2-7; TRBD2 aligns across 8 bases. Germline lookup yields CDR1 SEHNR and CDR2 FQNEAQ (reference sequence). This CDR3 comprises 16 residues. CDR3 amino acids: CASSLASTSGTYDQYF. The CDR3 DNA follows: TGTGCCAGCAGCTTAGCTTCCACTAGCGGAACTTACGACCAGTACTTC.

This rearrangement joins TRBV24-1 to TRBJ2-1; the match to TRBD2 covers 8 bases. The trim removed 7 bases at V and 9 bases at J, leaving 7 bases unmatched. The CDR3 consists of 13 residues. The germline V gene has CDR1 KGHDR and CDR2 SFDVKD. The CDR3 DNA follows: TGTGCCACCAGACTAGCGGATCAGACTGAGCAGTTCTTC. Protein product: CATRLADQTEQFF.

In the case of this clonotype: Here the CDR3 omits its conserved ending phenylalanine or tryptophan, so a read error is the likely source. The V and J genes are TRBV5-4 and TRBJ2-5; 8 nucleotides align to TRBD2. The CDR3 is 13 residues long. CDR1 SGHNT and CDR2 YYREEE come from the germline V gene (reference sequence). In DNA form, the CDR3 reads TGTGCCAGCAGCCCGACTAGCGTAGAGACTCAGTACCTC. This sequence encodes CASSPTSVETQYL.

Details on this clonotype: At one of its ends the junction is not consistent with the germline gene, which may arise from a read error. CDR3 sequence (DNA): TGCAGCGTTGAATTCCCAGACGCCCAAGTGACCGAGTACTTC. Its protein is CSVEFPDAQVTEYF. The chain joins TRBV29-1 to TRBJ2-5; D is unresolved. Germline V CDR1 and CDR2: SQVTM, ANQGSEA. This CDR3 spans 14 amino acids.

The gene calls are TRBV5-4 and TRBJ2-2; TRBD1 is a possible D gene (6 bases). CDR3 length: 15 amino acids. V lost 4 bases to trimming and J lost 8 bases, with 18 bases between them. Germline V lookup: CDR1 SGHNT, CDR2 YYREEE (reference sequence). The DNA of the CDR3 is TGTGCCAGCAGCCCGGGACAAGCGAGCACTGGGGAGCTGTTTTTT. This sequence encodes CASSPGQASTGELFF.

This clonotype was recorded at least ten times. The rearrangement links TRBV12-3 or TRBV12-4 to TRBJ2-3; possible D gene TRBD1, 6 bases. This CDR3 is built from 19 residues. V was clipped by 2 bases and J by 3 bases, with 24 bases between them. CDR3 DNA sequence: TGTGCCAGCAGTTTATCGAAGCCGGGACACCCAGCGGAAACAGATACGCAGTATTTT. This encodes CASSLSKPGHPAETDTQYF.

The chain employs TRBV5-1 and TRBJ2-5; 12 nucleotides agree with TRBD1. The end of the DNA fits TRBJ2-1 better, so the J call may be wrong. This CDR3 has 17 residues. Germline V gives CDR1 SGHRS, CDR2 YFSETQ. The DNA of the CDR3 is TGCGCCAGCAGCTTGGGACGGGACAGGGGGCATAGAGATACCCAGTTCTTC. Translation gives CASSLGRDRGHRDTQFF.